This TCR beta chain comes out of a study of neurological immune-mediated disorders. The CDR3 spans 13 residues. CDR1 and CDR2 from the germline V gene are SGHDT and YYEEEE. V dropped 7 bases and J dropped 4 bases, with 15 bases sitting between them. Synthesis of cDNA was performed by 5'RACE using 10-nucleotide random UMIs. Via MiXCR, TCRdb re-called the 5' RACE reads, giving one row per CDR3 protein. The repertoire has about 55,000 distinct CDR3 sequences, around 3.9% of them found once; the top ten carry around 1.5%. This clonotype was seen many times. This sequence joins TRBV5-6 and TRBJ2-7; TRBD1 or TRBD2 may be the D gene (5 bases each). The sequence came from a man aged 30-40 years with multiple sclerosis. Sequenced material: PBMCs. CDR3 DNA sequence: TGTGCCAGCCATTCGGGACCGATGTACGAGCAGTACTTC. Encoded protein: CASHSGPMYEQYF.